Below, 2 T cell receptor beta chains from the same sample are listed, as sequenced in a study of response to subunit inactivated influenza vaccine. Using its own MiXCR run on the RT-PCR reads, TCRdb lists one record per CDR3 protein. Altogether about 530,000 distinct CDR3 sequences are present, roughly 10% being singletons, with the ten largest covering roughly 10%. Specimen: PBMCs from blood, collected on the day of vaccination. The source of these receptors is a man aged 45-65 years who received an inactivated influenza vaccine.

This clonotype was picked up a small number of times. The rearrangement joins TRBV29-1 to TRBJ2-7; 13 nucleotides agree with TRBD2. Germline V CDR1 and CDR2: SQVTM, ANQGSEA. The CDR3 totals 15 residues. The V and J ends lost 5 bases and 4 bases, in that order; junction bases with no gene match: 8. The chain's CDR3 is CSVRGLAGPKYEQYF. The CDR3 bases are TGCAGCGTTAGGGGACTAGCGGGACCTAAATACGAGCAGTACTTC.

This chain links TRBV4-1 with TRBJ2-1; TRBD2 agrees at 7 bases. Germline trimming cut 4 bases from V and 3 bases from J; bases unmatched to any gene: 6. The CDR3 covers 15 residues. The germline V gene has CDR1 MGHRA and CDR2 YSYEKL. CDR3 coding DNA: TGCGCCAGCAGCCGCGGGGGTTCCAACTACAATGAGCAGTTCTTC. This gives the protein CASSRGGSNYNEQFF.